This T cell receptor beta chain was sequenced for a study of blood T cell repertoires in COVID-19. Across the whole study: Some COVID-19 samples were acute and others convalescent; all came from the United States, Italy and Spain. T cells, B-cell-depleted T cells, or PBMCs provided the cDNA or gDNA that served as material.

CDR3 length: 13 residues. The germline CDR1 and CDR2 sequences are MDHEN and SYDVKM. J was trimmed by 2 bases and V by 5 bases; bases with no gene match: 3. Method: immunoSEQ multiplex PCR; TCRdb's copy keeps in-frame clones and lacks some. The table records roughly 200,000 clones, around 90% of them present only once. The age range of participants was about 18 to 100 years, with residence in roughly 25 US areas. Participants' own reports of clinical history determined their cohort assignment. The rearrangement uses TRBV28 and TRBJ2-7, with 7 bases that match TRBD1. This sequence was found in a man aged 18 to 29 with acute COVID-19. The sequencing input was PBMCs or T cells enriched from blood (not recorded which). The CDR3 sequence is CASSITGAYEQYF. DNA of the CDR3: TGTGCCAGCAGTATTACAGGGGCCTACGAGCAGTACTTC.